One sample yielded the 21 T cell receptor beta chains listed below, sequenced in a study of cytomegalovirus exposure and HLA in healthy donors. This PCR relied on a set of 60 Vbeta primers and 13 Jbeta primers. TCRdb keeps only in-frame clones here, not all; method: immunoSEQ multiplex PCR. The sample holds about 130,000 clones, roughly three quarters seen once. Sample: PBMCs. Receptor source: a man aged 25 to 45 in good health and CMV-seronegative.

As concerns this clone: Within the sample, other DNA sequences also encode this same CDR3. J is TRBJ2-5 and V is TRBV5-1, with 15 bases matching TRBD2. The V and J ends lost 4 bases and 5 bases, in that order; junction bases with no gene match: 3. Germline values: CDR1 SGHRS, CDR2 YFSETQ. The CDR3 is 15 residues long. CDR3 sequence reads: CASSLGLAGGETQYF. The CDR3 region has the DNA TGCGCCAGCAGCCTCGGACTAGCGGGAGGGGAGACCCAGTACTTC.

CDR3 nucleotides: TGTGCCAGCAGCGTAGGACTAGCGGGAGGTCTGAGCTACGAGCAGTACTTC. Amino acids: CASSVGLAGGLSYEQYF. V is TRBV9 and J is TRBJ2-7, with 13 bases matching TRBD2. CDR3 length: 17 residues. Germline CDR1 SGDLS, CDR2 YYNGEE. V was clipped by 0 bases and J by 3 bases; unmatched bases: 6.

The rearrangement links TRBV5-1 to TRBJ1-1, with D maybe TRBD1 (5 bases). CDR3 size: 12 residues. V lost 2 bases to trimming and J lost 10 bases, with 12 bases between them. CDR1 and CDR2 from the germline V gene are SGHRS and YFSETQ. The CDR3 sequence is CASSFRTGVAFF. The CDR3, as DNA: TGCGCCAGCAGCTTCCGAACGGGGGTAGCTTTCTTT.

The chain links TRBV30 to TRBJ1-4, with a possible D match to TRBD1 (5 bases). The germline V and J ends were trimmed by 1 base and 2 bases, with 11 bases remaining between them. The germline V gene has CDR1 GTSNPN and CDR2 SVGIG (reference sequence). CDR3 length: 15 amino acids. CDR3 sequence: CAWSARVGTNEKLFF. The CDR3 DNA reads as TGTGCCTGGAGTGCCAGGGTCGGGACTAATGAAAAACTGTTTTTT. The variable domain in full, with the rest retrieved from reference TRBV30 and TRBJ1-4, is SQTIHQWPATLVQPVGSPLSLECTVEGTSNPNLYWYRQAAGRGLQLLFYSVGIGQISSEVPQNLSASRPQDRQFILSSKKLLLSDSGFYLCAWSARVGTNEKLFFGSGTQLSVL.

In DNA, the CDR3 is TGTGCCAGCAGTTGGCGGGGGACCACAGATACGCAGTATTTT. Encoded protein: CASSWRGTTDTQYF. This chain connects TRBV27 to TRBJ2-3; TRBD2 matches 7 bases. V shed 4 bases and J 2 bases; nucleotides not matched to a gene: 3. CDR3 length: 14 amino acids. Germline CDR1 reads MNHEY; CDR2 reads SMNVEV (reference sequence).

This chain connects TRBV7-2 to TRBJ2-4, with 7 positions matching TRBD2. V gave up 3 bases and J gave up 4 bases; unmatched junction bases: 3. CDR1 is SGHTA and CDR2 is FQGNSA in the germline V gene. This CDR3 has 14 residues. Written as DNA, the CDR3 is TGTGCCAGCAGCTTCGGGGGGTCAAAAAACATTCAGTACTTC. This sequence encodes CASSFGGSKNIQYF.

The V gene is TRBV6-1, the J gene TRBJ1-6; no firm D call. CDR1 is MNHNS, CDR2 SASEGT, per germline. CDR3 length equals 16 residues. V lost 4 bases and J lost 0, with 10 bases in between. CDR3 loop: CASSGYDSSYNSPLHF. For the CDR3, the DNA is TGTGCCAGCAGTGGATACGATAGCTCCTATAATTCACCCCTCCACTTT.

This clone was counted a single time. The chain couples TRBV27 to TRBJ1-5; D is unresolved. CDR1 and CDR2 (germline): MNHEY, SMNVEV (reference sequence). With 6 bases removed from V and 0 bases from J, the gap between germline ends came to 9 bases. The CDR3 contains 14 residues. The CDR3 region has the DNA TGTGCCAGCAGCCCCCTATATAGCAATCAGCCCCAGCATTTT. It is translated as CASSPLYSNQPQHF.

The DNA of the CDR3 is TGCGCCAGCAGCTTGCGGACTAGCGTCAATGAGCAGTTCTTC. This translates into CASSLRTSVNEQFF. V and J are TRBV5-1 and TRBJ2-1; 9 bases agree with TRBD2. The length of the CDR3 is 14 residues. After removal of 1 base from V and 6 bases from J, the junction contained 2 bases not matched to a gene. The germline CDR1 and CDR2 sequences are SGHRS and YFSETQ.

The chain joins TRBV9 to TRBJ2-7; D perhaps matches TRBD1 (6 bases). In germline, CDR1 is SGDLS, CDR2 YYNGEE. V was cut by 4 bases and J by 7 bases, with 18 bases left in between. This CDR3 is built from 14 residues. This CDR3 reads CASSRRTELGEQYF. As DNA, the CDR3 is TGTGCCAGCAGCCGAAGGACAGAACTGGGGGAGCAGTACTTC.

J is TRBJ2-5 and V is TRBV9; no clear D. Germline CDR1 and CDR2: SGDLS and YYNGEE. V was clipped by 3 bases and J by 4 bases, with 13 bases between them. This CDR3 has 14 amino acids. The DNA of the CDR3 is TGTGCCAGCAGCGACCCTAGAAGTGCAGAGACCCAGTACTTC. This translates into CASSDPRSAETQYF.

The chain is built from TRBV6-6 and TRBJ1-1; 7 bases agree with TRBD1. The CDR3 length is 14 residues. The V and J ends lost 6 bases and 0 bases, in that order; junction bases with no gene match: 4. Germline V lookup: CDR1 MNHNY, CDR2 SVGAGI (reference sequence). CDR3 amino acids: CASRTQGLNTEAFF. As DNA, the CDR3 is TGTGCCAGCAGGACACAGGGGCTGAACACTGAAGCTTTCTTT.

This clone was observed a few times. This chain connects TRBV5-1 to TRBJ2-7; D perhaps matches TRBD1 (5 bases). Trimming removed 7 bases at V and 0 bases at J, with 11 bases between. CDR3 length: 13 amino acids. CDR1 and CDR2 (germline): SGHRS, YFSETQ. This CDR3 is CASGQGSSYEQYF. Here the CDR3 DNA reads TGCGCCAGCGGGCAGGGAAGCTCCTACGAGCAGTACTTC.

This clone was picked up a small number of times. J is TRBJ1-2 and V is TRBV4-1; D remains ambiguous. The CDR3 sequence is 15 residues long. The germline V and J ends were trimmed by 0 bases and 2 bases, with 10 bases remaining between them. CDR1 is MGHRA, CDR2 YSYEKL, per germline. The CDR3 DNA reads as TGCGCCAGCAGCCAAGATTCTCCACAGAACTATGGCTACACCTTC. This encodes CASSQDSPQNYGYTF.

The rearrangement joins TRBV2 to TRBJ1-2; no firm D call. CDR3 size: 13 residues. V lost 6 bases and J lost 4, with 12 bases in between. Germline CDR1 reads SNHLY; CDR2 reads FYNNEI. The CDR3 is CASRLESPYGYTF. For the CDR3, the DNA is TGTGCCAGCAGGTTAGAGTCGCCCTATGGCTACACCTTC. Drawing the rest from reference TRBV2 and TRBJ1-2, the complete variable domain is EPEVTQTPSHQVTQMGQEVILRCVPISNHLYFYWYRQILGQKVEFLVSFYNNEISEKSEIFDDQFSVERPDGSNFTLKIRSTKLEDSAMYFCASRLESPYGYTFGSGTRLTVV.

This chain uses TRBV18 with TRBJ1-5; D possibly corresponds to TRBD1 (6 bases). The germline V and J ends were trimmed by 6 bases and 3 bases, with 12 bases remaining between them. The CDR3 has 14 residues. The germline gives CDR1 KGHSH, CDR2 LQKENI. This CDR3 reads CASSEQGSNQPQHF. The CDR3 DNA sequence: TGTGCCAGCTCGGAACAGGGCTCCAATCAGCCCCAGCATTTT.

V and J are TRBV7-9 and TRBJ2-1; D is perhaps TRBD2 (6 bases). Germline V gene sequence: CDR1 SEHNR, CDR2 FQNEAQ (reference sequence). There are 13 residues in the CDR3. The ends were cut back, 4 bases at V and 7 bases at J, with 11 bases in the middle. DNA of the CDR3: TGTGCCAGCAGCTCAACTAGCCGTAATGAGCAGTTCTTC. Amino acid sequence: CASSSTSRNEQFF.

The chain carries TRBV4-1 and TRBJ1-1; tentatively, D is TRBD1 (5 bases). The CDR3 has 15 residues. V dropped 4 bases and J dropped 1 base, with 13 bases sitting between them. The germline V gene encodes CDR1 MGHRA and CDR2 YSYEKL. In nucleotides, the CDR3 is TGCGCCAGCAGCCTCAGACACGACAGGAACACTGAAGCTTTCTTT. Translating gives CASSLRHDRNTEAFF.

This clone was recorded once. The chain combines TRBV29-1 with TRBJ2-5; no definite D call. Germline V gives CDR1 SQVTM, CDR2 ANQGSEA. The CDR3 runs 11 residues. The ends were cut back, 2 bases at V and 3 bases at J, with 4 bases in the middle. Here the CDR3 reads CSVESKETQYF. The CDR3 nucleotides read TGCAGCGTTGAAAGCAAAGAGACCCAGTACTTC.

The genes are TRBV9 and TRBJ1-6; D possibly corresponds to TRBD1 (5 bases). The length of the CDR3 is 15 residues. Trimming cost V 2 bases and J 7 bases, with 13 bases left between them. The germline CDR1 and CDR2 sequences are SGDLS and YYNGEE. The CDR3 reads CASSVSFDRNSPLHF. CDR3 DNA: TGTGCCAGCAGCGTCTCTTTCGACAGAAATTCACCCCTCCACTTT.

This clone was detected a few times. The rearrangement joins TRBV18 to TRBJ2-7; 7 positions match TRBD1. The CDR3 totals 12 residues. CDR1 and CDR2 (germline): KGHSH, LQKENI. Trimming cost V 9 bases and J 5 bases; bases outside gene matches: 7. Here the CDR3 reads CASNRGDHEQYF. CDR3 nucleotide sequence: TGTGCCAGTAACAGGGGCGACCACGAGCAGTACTTC.